This is a list of T cell receptor beta chains from one sample in a study of shared clonotypes between healthy human individuals. TCRdb's copy holds only in-frame clones and misses some; the assay was immunoSEQ multiplex PCR. The profile shows approximately 1.5 million clones, 98% to 99% of them singletons. Material: naive CD4+ T cells sorted from blood. All receptors come from a man aged 25 to 45 in good health. Each CDR3 is given with its conserved first and last residue. D genes are given only for firm matches. Expanded clones are given a class, and other clones once, few, many or no size at all.

clone_size j_call v_call d_call cdr3_nt cdr3_aa
. TRBJ1-1 TRBV7-6 . TGTGCCAGCAGCTTAGACAGGAACACTGAAGCTTTCTTT CASSLDRNTEAFF
once TRBJ1-4 TRBV6-4 . TGTGCCAGCAGTGTTAATGAAAAACTGTTTTTT CASSVNEKLFF
. TRBJ2-7 TRBV28 . TGTGCCAGCACCAGGGATCTCTACGAGCAGTACTTC CASTRDLYEQYF
. TRBJ2-5 TRBV7-8 TRBD2 TGTGCCAGCAGCGCCGGGACTAGGGTTGCAGAGACCCAGTACTTC CASSAGTRVAETQYF
. TRBJ2-1 TRBV6-4 TRBD1 TGTGCCAGCAGTGATTACGGAGGCACAGGGGGCGATTACAATGAGCAGTTCTTC CASSDYGGTGGDYNEQFF
. TRBJ2-1 TRBV14 . TGTGCCAGCAGCCACCCACCCAGGGATCCCTACAATGAGCAGTTCTTC CASSHPPRDPYNEQFF
. TRBJ2-1 TRBV19 . TGTGCCAGTATGGTTCCGGGCTACAATGAGCAGTTCTTC CASMVPGYNEQFF
. TRBJ2-3 TRBV18 . TGTGCCAGCTCACCAGGCAGGGAAGGCACAGATACGCAGTATTTT CASSPGREGTDTQYF
. TRBJ1-1 TRBV7-2 TRBD1 TGTGCCAGCAGCCCAATTACTTGGGACAGGGCGATTAAGAACACTGAAGCTTTCTTT CASSPITWDRAIKNTEAFF
. TRBJ1-1 TRBV28 . TGTGCCAGCCTACCTCTTAGACTCTTGTACACTGAAGCTTTCTTT CASLPLRLLYTEAFF